This T cell receptor (beta chain) comes out of a study of shared clonotypes between healthy human individuals. Study-wide results and limits: Donor scarcity curtailed the genetic and exposure-history diversity represented herein.

In the case of this clone: What it recognizes is unknown.

Every subset had its genomic DNA shared out evenly among several immunoSEQ plates. Sequencing was performed with immunoSEQ multiplex PCR; in TCRdb, only in-frame clones are kept and a portion is missing. The sample lists about 2.4 million clones, under 95% occurring once. Sequencing was done on a sample of naive CD4+ T cells from PBMCs. Described subset: CD45RA+ positively selected. The clonotype originates from a young man in good health. Some clones in this sample may be carry-over from other donors' samples.

The CDR3 DNA reads TGTGCCAGTAGTACCGGACGGTTTAATGAAAAACTGTTTTTT. It specifies CASSTGRFNEKLFF. This chain connects TRBV19 to TRBJ1-4; D ambiguous. Trimming took off 4 bases at V and 4 bases at J, with 10 bases between the two ends. This CDR3 comprises 14 residues. Germline V gene lookup returns CDR1 LNHDA and CDR2 SQIVND (reference sequence).